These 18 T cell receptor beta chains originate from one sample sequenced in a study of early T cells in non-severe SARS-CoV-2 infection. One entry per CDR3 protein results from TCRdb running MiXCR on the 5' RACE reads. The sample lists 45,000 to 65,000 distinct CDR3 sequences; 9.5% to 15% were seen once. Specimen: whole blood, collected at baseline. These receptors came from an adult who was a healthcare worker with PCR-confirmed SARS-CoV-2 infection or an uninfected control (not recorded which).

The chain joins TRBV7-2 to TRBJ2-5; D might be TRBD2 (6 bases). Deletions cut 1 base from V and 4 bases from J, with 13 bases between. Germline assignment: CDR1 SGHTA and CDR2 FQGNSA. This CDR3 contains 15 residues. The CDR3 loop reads CASSLVGGILETQYF. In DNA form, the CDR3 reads TGTGCCAGCAGCTTAGTGGGCGGGATATTAGAGACCCAGTACTTC.

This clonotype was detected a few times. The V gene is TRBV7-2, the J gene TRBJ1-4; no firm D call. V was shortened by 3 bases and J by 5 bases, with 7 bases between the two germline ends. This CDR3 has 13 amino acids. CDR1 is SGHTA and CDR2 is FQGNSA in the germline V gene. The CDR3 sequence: CASSFEVNEKLFF. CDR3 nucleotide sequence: TGTGCCAGCAGCTTCGAAGTGAATGAAAAACTGTTTTTT.

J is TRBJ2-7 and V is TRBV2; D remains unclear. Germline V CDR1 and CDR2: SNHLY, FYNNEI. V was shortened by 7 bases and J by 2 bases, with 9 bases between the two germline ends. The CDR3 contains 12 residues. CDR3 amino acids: CASTTIPYEQYF. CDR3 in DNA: TGTGCCAGCACCACGATCCCCTACGAGCAGTACTTC.

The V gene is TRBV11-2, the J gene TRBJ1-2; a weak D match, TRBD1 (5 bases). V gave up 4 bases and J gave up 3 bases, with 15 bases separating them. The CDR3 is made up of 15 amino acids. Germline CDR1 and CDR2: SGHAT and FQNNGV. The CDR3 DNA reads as TGTGCCAGCAGCTCAGGATGGGGGGTAGACTATGGCTACACCTTC. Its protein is CASSSGWGVDYGYTF. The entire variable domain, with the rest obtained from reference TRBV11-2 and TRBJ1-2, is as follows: EAGVAQSPRYKIIEKRQSVAFWCNPISGHATLYWYQQILGQGPKLLIQFQNNGVVDDSQLPKDRFSAERLKGVDSTLKIQPAKLEDSAVYLCASSSGWGVDYGYTFGSGTRLTVV.

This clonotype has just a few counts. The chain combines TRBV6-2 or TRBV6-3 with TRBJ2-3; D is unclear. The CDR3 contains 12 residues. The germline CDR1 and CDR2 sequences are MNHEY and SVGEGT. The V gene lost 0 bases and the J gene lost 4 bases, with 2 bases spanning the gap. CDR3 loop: CASSYSPDTQYF. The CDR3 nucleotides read TGTGCCAGCAGTTACTCCCCAGATACGCAGTATTTT.

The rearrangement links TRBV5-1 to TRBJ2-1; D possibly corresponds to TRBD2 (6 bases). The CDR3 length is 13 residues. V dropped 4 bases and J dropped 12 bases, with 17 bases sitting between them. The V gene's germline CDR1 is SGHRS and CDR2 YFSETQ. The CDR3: CASSPPDSGGQFF. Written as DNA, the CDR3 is TGCGCCAGCAGCCCGCCCGATAGCGGCGGGCAGTTCTTC. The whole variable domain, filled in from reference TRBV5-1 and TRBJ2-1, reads KAGVTQTPRYLIKTRGQQVTLSCSPISGHRSVSWYQQTPGQGLQFLFEYFSETQRNKGNFPGRFSGRQFSNSRSEMNVSTLELGDSALYLCASSPPDSGGQFFGPGTRLTVL.

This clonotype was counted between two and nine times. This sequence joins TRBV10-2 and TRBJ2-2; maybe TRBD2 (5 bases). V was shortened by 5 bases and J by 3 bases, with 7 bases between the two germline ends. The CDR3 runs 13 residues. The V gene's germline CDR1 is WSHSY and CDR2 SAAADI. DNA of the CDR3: TGCGCCAGCAGTCCAGCGGACACCGGGGAGCTGTTTTTT. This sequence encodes CASSPADTGELFF.

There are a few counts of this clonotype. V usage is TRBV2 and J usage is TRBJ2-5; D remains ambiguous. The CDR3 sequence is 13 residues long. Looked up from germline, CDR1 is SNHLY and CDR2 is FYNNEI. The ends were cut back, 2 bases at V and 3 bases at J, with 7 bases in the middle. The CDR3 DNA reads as TGTGCCAGCAGTGAAAGCAGAGAAGAGACCCAGTACTTC. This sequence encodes CASSESREETQYF.

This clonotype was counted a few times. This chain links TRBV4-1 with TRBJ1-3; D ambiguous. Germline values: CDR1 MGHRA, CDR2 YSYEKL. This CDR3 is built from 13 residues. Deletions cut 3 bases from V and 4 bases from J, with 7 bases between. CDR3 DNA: TGCGCCAGCAGCCAGGCCCGCGGAAACACCATATATTTT. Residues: CASSQARGNTIYF.

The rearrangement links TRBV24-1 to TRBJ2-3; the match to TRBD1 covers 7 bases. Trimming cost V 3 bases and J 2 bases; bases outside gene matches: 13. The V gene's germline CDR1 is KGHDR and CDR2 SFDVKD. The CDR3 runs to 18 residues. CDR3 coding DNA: TGTGCCACCAGTGATCCCTCCCGGACAGGACTTATCACAGATACGCAGTATTTT. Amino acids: CATSDPSRTGLITDTQYF.

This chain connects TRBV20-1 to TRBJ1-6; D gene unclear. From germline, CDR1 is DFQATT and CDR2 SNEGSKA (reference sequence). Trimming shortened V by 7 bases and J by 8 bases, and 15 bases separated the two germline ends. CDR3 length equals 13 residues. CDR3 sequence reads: CSGSEGGDSPLHF. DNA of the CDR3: TGCAGTGGTAGCGAGGGAGGAGATTCACCCCTCCACTTT.

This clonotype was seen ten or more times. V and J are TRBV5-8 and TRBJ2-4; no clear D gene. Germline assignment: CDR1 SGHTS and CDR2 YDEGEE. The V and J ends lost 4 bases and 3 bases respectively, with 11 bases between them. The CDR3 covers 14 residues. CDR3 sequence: CASSLVWGKNIQYF. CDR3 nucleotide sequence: TGTGCCAGCAGCCTAGTTTGGGGCAAAAACATTCAGTACTTC.

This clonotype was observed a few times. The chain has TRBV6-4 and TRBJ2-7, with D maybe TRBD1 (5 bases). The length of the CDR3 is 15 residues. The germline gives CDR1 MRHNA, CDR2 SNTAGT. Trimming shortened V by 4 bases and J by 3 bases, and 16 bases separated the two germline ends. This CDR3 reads CASSAALGPGYEQYF. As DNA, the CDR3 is TGTGCCAGCAGTGCCGCCCTGGGGCCTGGCTACGAGCAGTACTTC.

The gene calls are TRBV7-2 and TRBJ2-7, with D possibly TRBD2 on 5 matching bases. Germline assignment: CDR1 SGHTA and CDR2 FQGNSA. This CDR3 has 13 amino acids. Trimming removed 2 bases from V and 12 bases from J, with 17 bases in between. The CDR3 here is CASSLQIRDRSYF. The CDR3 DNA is TGTGCCAGCAGCTTACAAATCCGGGATCGATCGTACTTC.

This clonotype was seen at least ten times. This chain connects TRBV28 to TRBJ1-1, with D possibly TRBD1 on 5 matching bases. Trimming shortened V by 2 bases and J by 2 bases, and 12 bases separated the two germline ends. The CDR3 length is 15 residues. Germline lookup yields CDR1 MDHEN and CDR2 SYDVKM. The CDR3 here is CASSLASGFNTEAFF. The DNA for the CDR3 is TGTGCCAGCAGTTTAGCGTCAGGGTTTAACACTGAAGCTTTCTTT.

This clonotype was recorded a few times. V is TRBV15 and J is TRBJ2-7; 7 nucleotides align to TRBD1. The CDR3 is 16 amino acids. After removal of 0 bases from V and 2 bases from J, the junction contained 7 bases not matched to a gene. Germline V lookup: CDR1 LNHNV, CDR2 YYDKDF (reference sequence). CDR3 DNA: TGTGCCACCAGCAGAGATCTTGGGACAGAAACCTACGAGCAGTACTTC. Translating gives CATSRDLGTETYEQYF. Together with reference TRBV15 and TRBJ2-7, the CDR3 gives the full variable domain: DAMVIQNPRYQVTQFGKPVTLSCSQTLNHNVMYWYQQKSSQAPKLLFHYYDKDFNNEADTPDNFQSRRPNTSFCFLDIRSPGLGDTAMYLCATSRDLGTETYEQYFGPGTRLTVT.

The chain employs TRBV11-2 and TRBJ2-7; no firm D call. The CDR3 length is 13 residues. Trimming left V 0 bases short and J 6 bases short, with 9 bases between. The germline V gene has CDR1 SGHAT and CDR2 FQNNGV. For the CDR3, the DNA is TGTGCCAGCAGCTTAGATCAAGGTCCCGAGCAGTACTTC. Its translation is CASSLDQGPEQYF.

CDR3 DNA sequence: TGTGCCAGCAGCGCCGGACTAGCGATCACAGATACGCAGTATTTT. Translated, it gives CASSAGLAITDTQYF. This chain links TRBV7-7 with TRBJ2-3; 9 nucleotides line up with TRBD2. Germline CDR1 and CDR2: SSHAT and FNYEAQ (reference sequence). J lost 2 bases, V lost 5 bases, and 5 bases had no gene match. This CDR3 region has 15 residues.